Below, 18 T cell receptor beta chains from the same sample are listed, as sequenced in a study of cytomegalovirus exposure and HLA in healthy donors. This PCR relied on a set of 60 Vbeta primers and 13 Jbeta primers. The method was immunoSEQ multiplex PCR; TCRdb's version includes in-frame clones alone and lacks a portion of them. The sample lists some 150,000 clones, roughly four fifths seen once, with around 0.71% in the top ten. Material: PBMCs. These receptors were collected from a female donor in good health and CMV-seronegative.

In its sample, this clone was seen a few times. J is TRBJ1-1 and V is TRBV27; 7 bases are a match to TRBD1. This CDR3 is 14 amino acids long. In germline, CDR1 is MNHEY, CDR2 SMNVEV (reference sequence). V was pared by 7 bases and J by 4 bases, with 9 bases of the junction left unmatched. CDR3 bases: TGTGCCAGCACCAAATCGACAGGGACCACTGAAGCTTTCTTT. It specifies CASTKSTGTTEAFF.

The chain uses TRBV5-6 and TRBJ1-4; D is perhaps TRBD1 (5 bases). Germline-derived CDR1 and CDR2 are SGHDT and YYEEEE. The CDR3 extends over 16 amino acids. Trimming pared 1 base from V and 4 bases from J, leaving 14 bases between. CDR3 protein: CASSLINAGFNEKLFF. CDR3 DNA: TGTGCCAGCAGCTTGATAAACGCAGGGTTTAATGAAAAACTGTTTTTT.

The J gene is TRBJ2-1, the V gene TRBV5-1; D is undetermined. The CDR3 consists of 11 residues. Per germline, CDR1 SGHRS and CDR2 YFSETQ. The V end lost 2 bases, the J end lost 9 bases, and 6 bases lay between the germline ends. CDR3 DNA sequence: TGCGCCAGCAGCTTAGTCGGTGAGCAGTTCTTC. Encoded protein: CASSLVGEQFF.

The V call is TRBV30, the J call TRBJ1-6; D is unresolved. The V gene's germline CDR1 is GTSNPN and CDR2 SVGIG (reference sequence). Between the trimmed V and J ends, which lost 4 bases and 6 bases, there was a span of 13 bases. There are 14 residues in the CDR3. The CDR3, as DNA: TGTGCCTGGAACGAGGCGGCGATTAATTCACCCCTCCACTTT. This codes for CAWNEAAINSPLHF.

The V and J genes are TRBV7-8 and TRBJ1-2, with a weak D call TRBD1 (5 bases). The germline V and J ends were trimmed by 5 bases and 4 bases, with 11 bases remaining between them. The CDR3 spans 13 residues. Germline V gives CDR1 SGHVS, CDR2 FQNEAQ. CDR3 coding DNA: TGTGCCAGCAGCCCTCCCCAGGGCTATGGCTACACCTTC. It yields the protein CASSPPQGYGYTF.

CDR3 sequence reads: CASSSFGAGQETQYF. CDR3 bases: TGTGCCAGCAGTTCCTTTGGAGCGGGGCAAGAGACCCAGTACTTC. The gene calls are TRBV6-5 and TRBJ2-5, with TRBD2 identical over 7 bases. Germline lookup yields CDR1 MNHEY and CDR2 SVGAGI. Germline trimming cut 4 bases from V and 2 bases from J; bases unmatched to any gene: 7. The CDR3 contains 15 residues.

The chain uses TRBV6-1 and TRBJ1-2; D is unresolved. Trimming removed 2 bases at V and 2 bases at J, with 12 bases between. The V gene's germline CDR1 is MNHNS and CDR2 SASEGT. This CDR3 has 15 amino acids. The DNA for the CDR3 is TGTGCCAGCAGTGAAAACAGCTACTTGAACTATGGCTACACCTTC. Encoded protein: CASSENSYLNYGYTF.

This clone was detected only a few times. The chain links TRBV7-8 to TRBJ2-1, with TRBD2 as a possible D gene (6 bases). The germline V gene has CDR1 SGHVS and CDR2 FQNEAQ. This CDR3 comprises 16 residues. Deletions cut 8 bases from V and 6 bases from J, with 23 bases between. The CDR3 is CASSSSSGRSLNEQFF. For the CDR3, the DNA is TGTGCCAGCTCTAGTAGTTCGGGGAGGTCCCTCAATGAGCAGTTCTTC.

Concerning this clone itself: The sample has other DNA sequences that encode this CDR3 too. The chain is built from TRBV18 and TRBJ1-5; 7 bases align to TRBD1. The germline gives CDR1 KGHSH, CDR2 LQKENI. Trimming at V came to 6 bases and at J to 5 bases, leaving 7 bases not matched to a gene. This CDR3 is built from 14 residues. CDR3 sequence (DNA): TGTGCCAGCTCCCCGAGAGGGGGCGATCAGCCCCAGCATTTT. This gives the protein CASSPRGGDQPQHF.

The V gene is TRBV2, the J gene TRBJ1-5, with TRBD1 matching 8 bases. Germline lookup yields CDR1 SNHLY and CDR2 FYNNEI. The V gene end was trimmed by 8 bases and the J gene end by 7 bases; junction bases not matched to a gene: 10. This CDR3 contains 14 residues. The CDR3 is CASATGGRGQPQHF. The DNA for the CDR3 is TGTGCCAGCGCAACAGGGGGTAGGGGACAGCCCCAGCATTTT.

The J gene is TRBJ1-2, the V gene TRBV7-9, with 8 bases lining up with TRBD1. This CDR3 has 12 amino acids. CDR1 and CDR2 from the germline V gene are SEHNR and FQNEAQ (reference sequence). The junction had 6 bases not matched to a gene; V was cut back by 10 bases and J by 5 bases. Here the CDR3 DNA reads TGTGCCACAAACAGGGGGGGGTATGGCTACACCTTC. The encoded protein is CATNRGGYGYTF.

The chain carries TRBV19 and TRBJ1-1, with D hard to call. The CDR3 runs to 13 residues. V dropped 5 bases and J dropped 1 base, with 8 bases sitting between them. Germline V lookup: CDR1 LNHDA, CDR2 SQIVND (reference sequence). The CDR3 is CASSSRSNTEAFF. The CDR3 DNA reads TGTGCCAGTAGTTCCCGGTCGAACACTGAAGCTTTCTTT. The complete variable domain, with remaining parts taken from reference TRBV19 and TRBJ1-1, reads DGGITQSPKYLFRKEGQNVTLSCEQNLNHDAMYWYRQDPGQGLRLIYYSQIVNDFQKGDIAEGYSVSREKKESFPLTVTSAQKNPTAFYLCASSSRSNTEAFFGQGTRLTVV.

This rearrangement joins TRBV2 to TRBJ2-7; 7 nucleotides agree with TRBD1. V trimming: 5 bases; J trimming: 2 bases; junction bases outside the gene matches: 3. Germline V gives CDR1 SNHLY, CDR2 FYNNEI. The CDR3 consists of 13 residues. CDR3 sequence (DNA): TGTGCCAGCAGTCCCGACAGGGCCTACGAGCAGTACTTC. It yields the protein CASSPDRAYEQYF.

This clone was recorded a few times. As DNA, the CDR3 is TGCAGCGTTGGCCAGGGGGCCCGTAATGAGCAGTTCTTC. Protein sequence: CSVGQGARNEQFF. The chain recombines TRBV29-1 with TRBJ2-1; 8 bases line up with TRBD1. The germline V gene encodes CDR1 SQVTM and CDR2 ANQGSEA. The V and J ends lost 4 bases and 7 bases, in that order; junction bases with no gene match: 6. The CDR3 extends over 13 amino acids.

This chain connects TRBV10-3 to TRBJ2-3; TRBD2 might be the D (5 bases). V lost 0 bases and J lost 6, with 16 bases in between. The germline V gene encodes CDR1 ENHRY and CDR2 SYGVKD. CDR3 length: 16 amino acids. The CDR3 spells CAISESFRGVVDTQYF. CDR3 DNA sequence: TGTGCCATCAGTGAGTCCTTTCGGGGAGTGGTTGATACGCAGTATTTT.

This clone has a single count. CDR3 loop: CSVALEAGGYNEQFF. The CDR3 nucleotides are TGCAGCGTTGCGTTGGAAGCGGGAGGCTACAATGAGCAGTTCTTC. The V call is TRBV29-1, the J call TRBJ2-1; 9 nucleotides agree with TRBD2. With V trimmed by 4 bases and J by 3 bases, 7 bases remained unmatched. This CDR3 region has 15 residues. CDR1 and CDR2 from the germline V gene are SQVTM and ANQGSEA.

Only a few counts were recorded for this clone. Different DNA sequences within this sample yield the same CDR3. The chain uses TRBV5-4 and TRBJ2-5; no clear D. This CDR3 spans 11 amino acids. Germline V gives CDR1 SGHNT, CDR2 YYREEE (reference sequence). The V gene lost 1 base and the J gene lost 5 bases, with 3 bases spanning the gap. CDR3 bases: TGTGCCAGCAGCTTGCGGGAGACCCAGTACTTC. This gives the protein CASSLRETQYF.

The table lists this clone with a few counts. V gene TRBV9 combines with J gene TRBJ2-3; tentatively, D is TRBD2 (6 bases). Trimming stripped 3 bases from V and 4 bases from J, with 12 bases between. In germline, CDR1 is SGDLS, CDR2 YYNGEE. The CDR3 spans 14 residues. The CDR3 nucleotides read TGTGCCAGCAGCGCACAACTAGCCCCAGATACGCAGTATTTT. It encodes CASSAQLAPDTQYF.